The sample holds many counts of the clone carrying this T cell receptor (beta chain). Its target is unknown. This record comes from a study of T cells after yellow fever vaccination. Findings of the study overall: Overlap between CD4 and CD8 compartments was detected for a small share of clonotypes. Abundant clonotypes from the bulk population could contaminate FACS-sorted repertoires.

TCRdb re-analysed the 5' RACE reads in MiXCR, keeping a single row per CDR3 protein. The profile shows roughly 160,000 distinct CDR3 sequences, 6% to 7.5% of them singletons. This CDR3 comprises 14 residues. The germline V gene encodes CDR1 SGHTA and CDR2 FQGNSA. J lost 7 bases, V lost 5 bases, and 11 bases had no gene match. This receptor was taken from a man aged 18 to 30 who received the YFV17D yellow fever vaccine. This chain links TRBV7-2 with TRBJ2-7, with 7 bases matching TRBD2. The sample in question was CD4+ T cells sorted from PBMCs, obtained 5 days after the first yellow fever vaccination. The CDR3 DNA sequence: TGTGCCAGCAGCCTCCTAGCGGTGCGGGGGGAGCAGTACTTC. Translation: CASSLLAVRGEQYF.